This T cell receptor beta chain was retrieved from a study of blood T cell repertoires in COVID-19. This clone was counted a single time. Assay: immunoSEQ multiplex PCR; the TCRdb copy retains only in-frame clones and omits some. Of around 93,000 clones listed, over 70% are singletons. Germline loops: CDR1 LGHDT, CDR2 YNNKEL (reference sequence). V lost 2 bases and J lost 4; bases outside the gene matches: 7. CDR3 size: 18 residues. The TCR originated in an elderly man with acute or convalescent COVID-19. The chain is built from TRBV3-1 (or the pseudogene TRBV3-2) and TRBJ2-1, with 14 bases fitting TRBD2. The sample taken for sequencing was peripheral blood. CDR3 region: CASSQRGLAGALYNEQFF. CDR3 nucleotides: TGTGCCAGCAGCCAACGGGGACTAGCGGGGGCTCTATACAATGAGCAGTTCTTC.